This entry concerns a single TCR beta chain. The sample comes from a study of blood T cell repertoires in COVID-19. Study overall: Samples of COVID-19 (acute and convalescent) were obtained from the United States, Italy and Spain.

Germline V gene lookup returns CDR1 SNHLY and CDR2 FYNNEI. The CDR3 sequence is 13 residues long. Germline trimming cut 5 bases from V and 6 bases from J; bases unmatched to any gene: 4. Study processing details: Reference gene primers were amplified, and this amplification served to estimate nucleated cell counts. Measured with immunoSEQ multiplex PCR; TCRdb has only the in-frame clones, and not every one. V, J and clone size are taken as reported in that table, and D and trimming were inferred from the DNA itself. Seen here are 200,000 or so clones, approximately 88% observed once, and the top ten hold around 6.5%.

The chain uses TRBV2 and TRBJ2-5, with 9 bases lining up with TRBD1. The material sequenced was peripheral blood. This TCR came from a man aged 55 to 70 who had recovered from COVID-19. The CDR3 is CASSTGQGKTQYF. In nucleotides, the CDR3 is TGTGCCAGCAGTACGGGACAGGGAAAGACCCAGTACTTC.